The 21 T cell receptor beta chains presented below share a single source sample, sequenced in a study of blood T cell repertoires in COVID-19. TCRdb's table, derived via immunoSEQ multiplex PCR, lists solely in-frame clones and lacks some. The table has a few hundred thousand clones, approximately 85% seen once. Sample: PBMCs or T cells enriched from blood (not recorded which). The receptors come from a woman aged 25 to 39 who had recovered from COVID-19.

This chain joins TRBV18 and TRBJ2-1; TRBD1 matches at 7 bases. The junction had 8 bases not matched to a gene; V was cut back by 2 bases and J by 4 bases. This CDR3 comprises 16 residues. The germline V gene encodes CDR1 KGHSH and CDR2 LQKENI. The CDR3 protein is CASSPKQGQIYNEQFF. The CDR3 bases are TGTGCCAGCTCACCAAAGCAGGGACAGATTTACAATGAGCAGTTCTTC.

In its sample, this clone was seen once. The chain links TRBV7-8 to TRBJ2-5; D remains unclear. The CDR3 contains 17 residues. Per germline, CDR1 SGHVS and CDR2 FQNEAQ. V lost 3 bases to trimming and J lost 2 bases, with 19 bases between them. The CDR3 protein is CASSLGRDRLSQETQYF. The DNA of the CDR3 is TGTGCCAGCAGCTTGGGCCGAGATCGCCTATCTCAAGAGACCCAGTACTTC.

This chain connects TRBV28 to TRBJ1-2; 7 nucleotides align to TRBD1. The germline V gene encodes CDR1 MDHEN and CDR2 SYDVKM. CDR3 size: 14 residues. V gave up 6 bases and J gave up 2 bases; unmatched junction bases: 6. DNA of the CDR3: TGTGCCAGCAGCAACCAACAGGGGAACTATGGCTACACCTTC. This codes for CASSNQQGNYGYTF.

The V and J genes are TRBV27 and TRBJ2-7; the match to TRBD1 covers 9 bases. Germline CDR1 MNHEY, CDR2 SMNVEV (reference sequence). J gave up 6 bases and V 3 bases, and 6 bases lay outside the gene matches. The CDR3 runs 14 residues. CDR3 in amino acids: CASSLVQGAPEQYF. The DNA of the CDR3 is TGTGCCAGCAGTTTGGTACAGGGGGCCCCCGAGCAGTACTTC.

The rearrangement links TRBV7-2 to TRBJ2-1; 7 bases map to TRBD2. V lost 7 bases to trimming and J lost 7 bases; unmatched junction nucleotides: 7. The CDR3 sequence is 13 residues long. CDR1 SGHTA and CDR2 FQGNSA come from the germline V gene. The CDR3 region is CASTRGDRNEQFF. The CDR3 nucleotides are TGTGCCAGCACTCGGGGGGATAGGAATGAGCAGTTCTTC.

The CDR3 sequence is CASSPSGQGSTEAFF. The DNA for the CDR3 is TGTGCCAGCTCACCGTCGGGCCAGGGGAGCACTGAAGCTTTCTTT. The chain employs TRBV18 and TRBJ1-1; a weak D match, TRBD1 (6 bases). V was cut by 3 bases and J by 4 bases, with 15 bases left in between. The CDR3 totals 15 residues. Germline CDR1 KGHSH, CDR2 LQKENI.

The rearrangement links TRBV30 to TRBJ1-2; D unresolved. The V gene's germline CDR1 is GTSNPN and CDR2 SVGIG (reference sequence). The CDR3 totals 12 residues. V was pared by 0 bases and J by 8 bases, with 10 bases between. The DNA of the CDR3 is TGTGCCTGGAGTGTGCTAGGTTCCGGCTACACCTTC. This gives the protein CAWSVLGSGYTF.

This sequence joins TRBV10-3 and TRBJ1-6, with D tentatively TRBD1 (6 bases). Germline lookup yields CDR1 ENHRY and CDR2 SYGVKD. The V end lost 4 bases, the J end lost 8 bases, and 9 bases lay between the germline ends. This CDR3 has 13 amino acids. CDR3 nucleotides: TGTGCCATCAGTGGGGACACTTATTCACCCCTCCACTTT. Translating gives CAISGDTYSPLHF.

This clone came up once. The chain employs TRBV12-3 or TRBV12-4 and TRBJ1-4; possibly TRBD1 for D (5 bases). The CDR3 runs 13 residues. V was pared by 8 bases and J by 8 bases, with 15 bases between. CDR3 sequence: CASHQGLGEKLFF. CDR3 DNA: TGTGCCAGCCACCAGGGCCTTGGCGAAAAACTGTTTTTT.

The gene calls are TRBV6-1 and TRBJ2-3; a weak D match, TRBD1 (6 bases). The V and J ends lost 3 bases and 6 bases respectively, with 16 bases between them. Germline values: CDR1 MNHNS, CDR2 SASEGT. The CDR3 is 15 residues long. CDR3 in amino acids: CASSDQKQGLDTQYF. The CDR3, as DNA: TGTGCCAGCAGTGACCAAAAACAGGGTCTGGATACGCAGTATTTT.

This clone occurred a few times. This chain uses TRBV6-5 with TRBJ1-1, with 8 bases fitting TRBD1. Losses at the gene ends were 6 bases for V and 4 bases for J; bases not matched to a gene: 7. Germline V gene sequence: CDR1 MNHEY, CDR2 SVGAGI. The CDR3 contains 14 residues. This CDR3 reads CASRPAGGGTEAFF. The CDR3 DNA follows: TGTGCCAGCAGGCCTGCAGGGGGCGGCACTGAAGCTTTCTTT.

J is TRBJ1-1 and V is TRBV11-2, with D perhaps TRBD1 (5 bases). Germline CDR1 and CDR2: SGHAT and FQNNGV. The germline V and J ends were trimmed by 1 base and 4 bases, with 16 bases remaining between them. The CDR3 covers 16 residues. The CDR3 loop is CASSLANGGSSTEAFF. In nucleotides, the CDR3 is TGTGCCAGCAGCTTAGCTAACGGGGGGAGTTCCACTGAAGCTTTCTTT. Together with reference TRBV11-2 and TRBJ1-1, the CDR3 gives the full variable domain: EAGVAQSPRYKIIEKRQSVAFWCNPISGHATLYWYQQILGQGPKLLIQFQNNGVVDDSQLPKDRFSAERLKGVDSTLKIQPAKLEDSAVYLCASSLANGGSSTEAFFGQGTRLTVV.

The CDR3 nucleotides are TGTGCCAGCAGTCAGGGGACAGATGGCTACACCTTC. Translating gives CASSQGTDGYTF. This sequence joins TRBV25-1 and TRBJ1-2, with TRBD1 identical over 7 bases. Germline V gives CDR1 MGHDK, CDR2 SYGVNS. There are 12 residues in the CDR3. Germline trimming cut 5 bases from V and 6 bases from J; bases unmatched to any gene: 3.

The chain links TRBV11-2 to TRBJ2-2; D may be TRBD1 (6 bases). This CDR3 is 16 amino acids long. Germline V gives CDR1 SGHAT, CDR2 FQNNGV. Trimming took off 6 bases at V and 3 bases at J, with 17 bases between the two ends. DNA of the CDR3: TGTGCCAGCAGGAGGACGGGACATAGTGACACCGGGGAGCTGTTTTTT. It is translated as CASRRTGHSDTGELFF.

The chain uses TRBV7-9 and TRBJ2-7; 10 nucleotides align to TRBD2. The CDR3 has 15 residues. V trimming: 6 bases; J trimming: 4 bases; junction bases outside the gene matches: 9. Germline values: CDR1 SEHNR, CDR2 FQNEAQ (reference sequence). The DNA for the CDR3 is TGTGCCAGCAGGTCCAGCGGGGGGGCAAGGTACGAGCAGTACTTC. This encodes CASRSSGGARYEQYF.

This chain uses TRBV10-3 with TRBJ1-1, with 7 bases aligning to TRBD1. The length of the CDR3 is 14 residues. Germline values: CDR1 ENHRY, CDR2 SYGVKD. The junction had 8 bases not matched to a gene; V was cut back by 6 bases and J by 4 bases. CDR3 DNA sequence: TGTGCCATCAGCACAGGGGCAGGAGGCACTGAAGCTTTCTTT. As protein: CAISTGAGGTEAFF.

The chain couples TRBV7-9 to TRBJ2-3, with 9 bases fitting TRBD1. Losses at the gene ends were 5 bases for V and 4 bases for J; bases not matched to a gene: 13. The CDR3 covers 17 residues. Germline-derived CDR1 and CDR2 are SEHNR and FQNEAQ (reference sequence). CDR3 in amino acids: CASSDSDTGGEADTQYF. The CDR3 DNA is TGTGCCAGCAGCGATAGCGACACAGGGGGCGAAGCAGATACGCAGTATTTT.

The chain joins TRBV7-2 to TRBJ2-3, with unresolved D. CDR3 length: 13 residues. Germline V lookup: CDR1 SGHTA, CDR2 FQGNSA. V was cut by 1 base and J by 0 bases, with 2 bases left in between. CDR3 region: CASSLVSTDTQYF. CDR3 bases: TGTGCCAGCAGCTTAGTAAGCACAGATACGCAGTATTTT. The full variable domain, rest sourced from reference TRBV7-2 and TRBJ2-3, is GAGVSQSPSNKVTEKGKDVELRCDPISGHTALYWYRQSLGQGLEFLIYFQGNSAPDKSGLPSDRFSAERTGGSVSTLTIQRTQQEDSAVYLCASSLVSTDTQYFGPGTRLTVL.

V gene TRBV29-1 combines with J gene TRBJ2-3; D unresolved. Trimming cost V 4 bases and J 8 bases, with 13 bases left between them. The CDR3 loop spans 12 amino acids. Germline loops: CDR1 SQVTM, CDR2 ANQGSEA. The CDR3 nucleotides are TGCAGCGTTGCCGACCAGGCAGGTACGCAGTATTTT. This encodes CSVADQAGTQYF.

This clone was seen only once. V usage is TRBV6-6 and J usage is TRBJ1-5; no reliable D call. This CDR3 region has 14 residues. Between the trimmed V and J ends, which lost 2 bases and 2 bases, there was a span of 7 bases. CDR1 and CDR2 from the germline V gene are MNHNY and SVGAGI (reference sequence). CDR3 in DNA: TGTGCCAGCAGTTACGAACAGCGCAATCAGCCCCAGCATTTT. As protein: CASSYEQRNQPQHF.

This clone has a single count. This chain connects TRBV30 to TRBJ1-4, with 7 bases matching TRBD1. The CDR3 loop spans 16 amino acids. Germline assignment: CDR1 GTSNPN and CDR2 SVGIG (reference sequence). V gave up 3 bases and J gave up 5 bases; unmatched junction bases: 12. The CDR3 here is CAWRLGTTGPNEKLFF. The CDR3 nucleotides are TGTGCCTGGAGATTGGGTACGACAGGGCCGAATGAAAAACTGTTTTTT.